These 30 T cell receptor beta chains originate from one sample sequenced in a study of blood T cells in healthy people across ages. Alongside a J-beta primer mix, a sample-barcoded 5' primer served in a second PCR lasting about 7 to 12 cycles. TCRdb itself ran the 5' RACE reads through MiXCR, one entry per CDR3 protein. The repertoire holds more than 800,000 distinct CDR3 sequences, with under 30% as singletons. The material sequenced was blood. The receptor set was obtained from a woman aged 80 or older in good health.

The rearrangement links TRBV11-2 to TRBJ2-3; the D is unclear. There are 16 residues in the CDR3. The germline V gene encodes CDR1 SGHAT and CDR2 FQNNGV. Trimming took 1 base from V and 2 from J, leaving 13 bases between them. CDR3 coding DNA: TGTGCCAGCAGCTTAGGGGTAGTCCTCGACACAGATACGCAGTATTTT. This translates into CASSLGVVLDTDTQYF.

This clonotype was seen repeatedly, ten times or more. The chain uses TRBV6-6 and TRBJ2-1; no clear D. The CDR3 runs to 12 residues. Germline V gene lookup returns CDR1 MNHNY and CDR2 SVGAGI (reference sequence). V dropped 6 bases and J dropped 11 bases, with 14 bases sitting between them. The CDR3 DNA follows: TGTGCCAGCAGCCCCGAACTGGGGAAGCAGTTCTTC. Protein sequence: CASSPELGKQFF.

This clonotype showed up many times. V gene TRBV7-2 combines with J gene TRBJ2-5; D gene unclear. The V end was cut by 2 bases, the J end by 0 bases, with 13 bases between. Germline loops: CDR1 SGHTA, CDR2 FQGNSA. This CDR3 comprises 16 residues. CDR3 sequence (DNA): TGTGCCAGCAGCTTAACCAGCGCCCGGTACCAAGAGACCCAGTACTTC. It translates to CASSLTSARYQETQYF. Drawing the rest from reference TRBV7-2 and TRBJ2-5, the complete variable domain is GAGVSQSPSNKVTEKGKDVELRCDPISGHTALYWYRQSLGQGLEFLIYFQGNSAPDKSGLPSDRFSAERTGGSVSTLTIQRTQQEDSAVYLCASSLTSARYQETQYFGPGTRLLVL.

The table lists this clonotype with a few counts. This sequence joins TRBV27 and TRBJ2-7; no reliable D call. The ends were cut back, 5 bases at V and 5 bases at J, with 13 bases in the middle. This CDR3 has 13 amino acids. Germline CDR1 is MNHEY and CDR2 is SMNVEV (reference sequence). The CDR3 sequence is CASSPLGRDEQYF. The CDR3 DNA reads as TGTGCCAGCAGTCCTCTAGGTCGGGACGAGCAGTACTTC.

Turning to this clonotype: This may stem from a read error, because a much larger clone lies one nucleotide away. V and J are TRBV7-9 and TRBJ1-2, with 7 bases fitting TRBD1. The CDR3 is 13 residues long. Germline V gene data show CDR1 as SEHNR and CDR2 as FQNEAQ (reference sequence). CDR3 in amino acids: CARSETGPLGYTF. For the CDR3, the DNA is TGTGCCCGCAGCGAGACAGGGCCCTTAGGCTACACCTTC.

The J gene is TRBJ1-3, the V gene TRBV7-9; D gene ambiguous. Trimming cost V 3 bases and J 1 base, with 7 bases left between them. CDR3 length: 14 amino acids. Germline V lookup: CDR1 SEHNR, CDR2 FQNEAQ (reference sequence). The CDR3 DNA is TGTGCCAGCAGCTTTCCGGGATCTGGAAACACCATATATTTT. Amino acid sequence: CASSFPGSGNTIYF.

The sample holds many counts of this clonotype. This chain uses TRBV28 with TRBJ2-7; TRBD2 agrees at 11 bases. CDR1 is MDHEN, CDR2 SYDVKM, per germline. The CDR3 sequence is 18 residues long. V lost 5 bases, J lost 1 base, and 13 bases stayed unmatched. The CDR3 loop reads CASSHSPGLAGGSYEQYF. The CDR3, as DNA: TGTGCCAGCAGTCACTCCCCGGGGCTAGCGGGGGGTTCCTACGAGCAGTACTTC. Looking up the rest from reference TRBV28 and TRBJ2-7 gives the full variable domain: DVKVTQSSRYLVKRTGEKVFLECVQDMDHENMFWYRQDPGLGLRLIYFSYDVKMKEKGDIPEGYSVSREKKERFSLILESASTNQTSMYLCASSHSPGLAGGSYEQYFGPGTRLTVT.

A remark on this clonotype: A much larger clone sits a single nucleotide away, making a read error possible. The V gene is TRBV20-1, the J gene TRBJ2-1, with TRBD1 matching over 7 bases. The CDR3 is made up of 15 amino acids. Germline V gene sequence: CDR1 DFQATT, CDR2 SNEGSKA (reference sequence). Here the CDR3 DNA reads TGCAGTGCTAGATCGGACAGGTCGACCTACGATGAGCAGTTCTTC. This translates into CSARSDRSTYDEQFF.

This clonotype was observed a handful of times. The gene calls are TRBV20-1 and TRBJ2-3; TRBD2 aligns across 8 bases. Trimming at V came to 5 bases and at J to 2 bases, leaving 9 bases not matched to a gene. The CDR3 covers 15 residues. In germline, CDR1 is DFQATT, CDR2 SNEGSKA (reference sequence). The CDR3, as DNA: TGCAGTGCTCCCCCCCGCGGGGGGTTCACAGATACGCAGTATTTT. It yields the protein CSAPPRGGFTDTQYF.

This clonotype was observed at least ten times. The chain couples TRBV27 to TRBJ1-4; TRBD1 might be the D (5 bases). V was clipped by 5 bases and J by 6 bases, with 10 bases between them. Per the germline V gene, CDR1 is MNHEY and CDR2 is SMNVEV (reference sequence). The CDR3 is 13 amino acids. CDR3 nucleotides: TGTGCCAGCAGTCTCCAGGGTGATGAAAAACTGTTTTTT. This sequence encodes CASSLQGDEKLFF.

This clonotype was counted at least ten times. The chain joins TRBV7-9 to TRBJ2-5; TRBD2 matches 8 bases. The length of the CDR3 is 12 residues. Germline values: CDR1 SEHNR, CDR2 FQNEAQ (reference sequence). The V and J ends lost 3 bases and 7 bases, in that order; junction bases with no gene match: 1. In DNA, the CDR3 is TGTGCCAGCAGCTTTGCGGGGGGGACCCAGTACTTC. Residues: CASSFAGGTQYF.

This clonotype was found many times. It may be a read error: a sequence one base away is much more abundant. This chain joins TRBV20-1 and TRBJ2-7, with TRBD1 identical over 9 bases. The CDR3 contains 13 residues. CDR1 and CDR2 from the germline V gene are DFQATT and SNEGSKA (reference sequence). The CDR3 DNA follows: TGCAGCACCCGGGGACAGGGAAAATACGAGCAGTACTTC. Protein sequence: CSTRGQGKYEQYF.

The chain links TRBV6-1 to TRBJ2-5; 9 nucleotides align to TRBD2. The J call may be wrong; the DNA end is better matched by TRBJ2-7. Germline V gene sequence: CDR1 MNHNS, CDR2 SASEGT. CDR3 length: 14 residues. CDR3 sequence (DNA): TGTGCCAGCAGTGAAAGGCGGGGGGGGTACGAGCAGTACTTC. It codes for CASSERRGGYEQYF.

This clonotype was picked up many times. The CDR3 DNA sequence: TGCAGTGCTAGACCAACCCGGGACAGAACTATAGATACGCAGTATTTT. Protein sequence: CSARPTRDRTIDTQYF. The chain combines TRBV20-1 with TRBJ2-3, with 7 bases that match TRBD1. The CDR3 contains 16 residues. Germline values: CDR1 DFQATT, CDR2 SNEGSKA (reference sequence). The J segment lost 5 bases and the V segment lost 2 bases, leaving 13 bases of the junction unmatched.

Comments on this clonotype: This may be a read error, as it is one base from a much larger clone. The gene calls are TRBV7-2 and TRBJ1-6; D is perhaps TRBD1 (6 bases). The germline V gene encodes CDR1 SGHTA and CDR2 FQGNSA. The length of the CDR3 is 19 residues. In DNA, the CDR3 is TGTGCCAGCAACTTAGTATCCCTCAGGGGACGATCCTATAATTCACCCCTCCACTTT. It translates to CASNLVSLRGRSYNSPLHF.

The sample holds many counts of this clonotype. The chain is built from TRBV2 and TRBJ2-6; D remains ambiguous. The CDR3 contains 15 residues. Germline loops: CDR1 SNHLY, CDR2 FYNNEI. V gave up 3 bases and J gave up 0 bases, with 6 bases separating them. In nucleotides, the CDR3 is TGTGCCAGCAGTGAGGAGTTCTCTGGGGCCAACGTCCTGACTTTC. Protein product: CASSEEFSGANVLTF. The complete variable domain, with remaining parts taken from reference TRBV2 and TRBJ2-6, reads EPEVTQTPSHQVTQMGQEVILRCVPISNHLYFYWYRQILGQKVEFLVSFYNNEISEKSEIFDDQFSVERPDGSNFTLKIRSTKLEDSAMYFCASSEEFSGANVLTFGAGSRLTVL.

The table lists this clonotype with a few counts. The rearrangement joins TRBV7-8 to TRBJ1-2, with TRBD1 as a possible D gene (5 bases). The CDR3 covers 14 residues. V lost 4 bases to trimming and J lost 0 bases, with 9 bases between them. The V gene's germline CDR1 is SGHVS and CDR2 FQNEAQ. The CDR3 DNA sequence: TGTGCCAGCAGCTCCTCGACAGCTAACTATGGCTACACCTTC. This codes for CASSSSTANYGYTF.

Regarding this clonotype: This may stem from a read error, because a much larger clone lies one nucleotide away. This rearrangement joins TRBV12-3 or TRBV12-4 to TRBJ1-2; 8 bases fit TRBD1. This CDR3 contains 15 residues. The CDR3 sequence is CASSLFDRGLNGHTF. DNA of the CDR3: TGTGCCAGCAGTTTATTCGACAGGGGCCTTAATGGCCACACCTTC.

The table lists this clonotype with a few counts. CDR3 in DNA: TGTGCCACCGTACAGAGTACGAACTATGGCTACACCTTC. This encodes CATVQSTNYGYTF. The chain combines TRBV28 with TRBJ1-2, with D unresolved. Trimming took 10 bases from V and 2 from J, leaving 14 bases between them. The V gene's germline CDR1 is MDHEN and CDR2 SYDVKM. The CDR3 contains 13 residues.

This clonotype came up many times. The V and J genes are TRBV12-3 or TRBV12-4 and TRBJ2-5, with 12 bases aligning to TRBD1. Trimming removed 6 bases from V and 4 bases from J; junction bases left unmatched: 9. The CDR3 has 16 residues. The CDR3 sequence: CASSPTRDRGRETQYF. The CDR3 bases are TGTGCCAGCAGCCCGACCCGGGACAGGGGGCGAGAGACCCAGTACTTC.

This clonotype was observed a handful of times. This chain uses TRBV20-1 with TRBJ1-1; 11 bases agree with TRBD1. Germline CDR1 DFQATT, CDR2 SNEGSKA (reference sequence). With V trimmed by 0 bases and J by 0 bases, 6 bases remained unmatched. The CDR3 runs to 17 residues. The CDR3 loop is CSARDLGQGVLNTEAFF. The CDR3 DNA reads as TGCAGTGCTAGAGATCTGGGACAGGGGGTTTTGAACACTGAAGCTTTCTTT.

The chain is built from TRBV7-9 and TRBJ2-7; perhaps TRBD1 as D (6 bases). Trimming stripped 7 bases from V and 2 bases from J, with 15 bases between. Germline-derived CDR1 and CDR2 are SEHNR and FQNEAQ (reference sequence). This CDR3 is 14 amino acids long. CDR3 amino acids: CASNSWDNPYEQYF. The CDR3 DNA reads TGTGCCAGCAATAGTTGGGACAATCCCTACGAGCAGTACTTC. The full variable domain, rest sourced from reference TRBV7-9 and TRBJ2-7, is DTGVSQNPRHKITKRGQNVTFRCDPISEHNRLYWYRQTLGQGPEFLTYFQNEAQLEKSRLLSDRFSAERPKGSFSTLEIQRTEQGDSAMYLCASNSWDNPYEQYFGPGTRLTVT.

As concerns this clonotype: A much larger clone differs by one base, so this may be a read error. This chain links TRBV20-1 with TRBJ2-1; D gene ambiguous. The V gene lost 3 bases and the J gene lost 2 bases, with 14 bases spanning the gap. Per germline, CDR1 DFQATT and CDR2 SNEGSKA (reference sequence). CDR3 length equals 15 residues. CDR3 region: CSARGLRPTYNEQFF. CDR3 DNA: TGCAGTGCTAGGGGCTTGCGGCCAACCTACAATGAGCAGTTCTTC.

In this sample, this clonotype turned up many times. This rearrangement joins TRBV18 to TRBJ2-1, with D maybe TRBD2 (6 bases). The CDR3 contains 17 residues. V dropped 6 bases and J dropped 4 bases, with 22 bases sitting between them. The germline gives CDR1 KGHSH, CDR2 LQKENI. Written as DNA, the CDR3 is TGTGCCAGCTCGTTTCCTAGCGCCCAAAAACTATACAATGAGCAGTTCTTC. It specifies CASSFPSAQKLYNEQFF.

This clonotype has more than one count but fewer than ten. This may come from a read error, since a much larger clone is one base off. The chain is built from TRBV12-3 or TRBV12-4 and TRBJ2-1; no definite D call. The CDR3 contains 12 residues. The CDR3 loop is CAGSFRLREQFF. The CDR3 nucleotides are TGTGCCGGCAGTTTTAGGTTGAGGGAGCAGTTCTTC.

This clonotype was picked up many times. This chain connects TRBV27 to TRBJ2-5, with 7 bases lining up with TRBD2. CDR1 and CDR2 from the germline V gene are MNHEY and SMNVEV (reference sequence). The CDR3 runs 17 residues. With 5 bases clipped from V and 2 bases from J, the junction kept 14 bases outside the gene matches. The CDR3 is CASSLRVGGGRQETQYF. The CDR3, as DNA: TGTGCCAGCAGTCTCAGGGTTGGCGGGGGAAGACAAGAGACCCAGTACTTC.

This clonotype was seen repeatedly, ten times or more. The V call is TRBV4-3, the J call TRBJ2-1; TRBD2 aligns across 10 bases. The CDR3 totals 16 residues. Germline CDR1 is LGHNA and CDR2 is YSLEER. V was pared by 4 bases and J by 7 bases, with 10 bases of the junction left unmatched. This chain's CDR3 is CASSLLVAGGRNEQFF. In DNA form, the CDR3 reads TGCGCCAGCAGCCTTTTGGTAGCGGGGGGTAGGAATGAGCAGTTCTTC.

This clonotype was found a few times. The chain combines TRBV4-3 with TRBJ1-2; 9 nucleotides agree with TRBD1. CDR1 and CDR2 (germline): LGHNA, YSLEER. V was pared by 0 bases and J by 7 bases, with 12 bases of the junction left unmatched. This CDR3 has 17 residues. Here the CDR3 DNA reads TGCGCCAGCAGCCAAGATAGTGCACAGGGGGCTTCCGTTGGCTACACCTTC. As protein: CASSQDSAQGASVGYTF.

The chain is built from TRBV5-1 and TRBJ1-6; no clear D. Trimming stripped 0 bases from V and 8 bases from J, with 12 bases between. CDR3 length: 15 amino acids. CDR1 and CDR2 from the germline V gene are SGHRS and YFSETQ. CDR3 in DNA: TGCGCCAGCAGCTTGGAAGGGAGGAAGGATTCACCCCTCCACTTT. This sequence encodes CASSLEGRKDSPLHF. Variable domain in full (rest from reference TRBV5-1 and TRBJ1-6): KAGVTQTPRYLIKTRGQQVTLSCSPISGHRSVSWYQQTPGQGLQFLFEYFSETQRNKGNFPGRFSGRQFSNSRSEMNVSTLELGDSALYLCASSLEGRKDSPLHFGNGTRLTVT.

V gene TRBV6-2 or TRBV6-3 combines with J gene TRBJ1-5; weak D call: TRBD1 (6 bases). The CDR3 sequence is 14 residues long. V was shortened by 4 bases and J by 6 bases, with 13 bases between the two germline ends. Germline values: CDR1 MNHEY, CDR2 SVGEGT. DNA of the CDR3: TGTGCCAGCAGTTTCGACAGGAGGAGTCAGCCCCAGCATTTT. Amino acids: CASSFDRRSQPQHF.